This entry lists 28 T cell receptor beta chains sequenced from one sample in a study of blood T cell repertoires in COVID-19. Only in-frame clones appear in the TCRdb table, and some are missing; sequencing was by immunoSEQ multiplex PCR. The sample lists some 240,000 clones, around 84% occurring once. Source material: peripheral blood. All receptors come from a woman aged 40 to 50 who had recovered from COVID-19.

The chain joins TRBV3-1 (or the pseudogene TRBV3-2) to TRBJ2-3; TRBD2 aligns across 10 bases. V lost 4 bases to trimming and J lost 1 base; unmatched junction nucleotides: 8. Germline loops: CDR1 LGHDT, CDR2 YNNKEL (reference sequence). The CDR3 extends over 17 amino acids. The chain's CDR3 is CASSRGTSDGGTDTQYF. CDR3 DNA: TGTGCCAGCAGCCGAGGGACTAGCGATGGTGGCACAGATACGCAGTATTTT.

The chain recombines TRBV15 with TRBJ1-2, with TRBD1 matching 7 bases. The CDR3 spans 16 residues. Unmatched junction bases numbered 6, after V lost 0 bases and J lost 2 bases. From germline, CDR1 is LNHNV and CDR2 YYDKDF (reference sequence). The CDR3 loop is CATSRDRDSWNYGYTF. CDR3 DNA sequence: TGTGCCACCAGCAGAGATAGGGACAGCTGGAACTATGGCTACACCTTC.

V is TRBV18 and J is TRBJ2-7, with a tentative D call TRBD1 (6 bases). This CDR3 spans 13 amino acids. Trimming shortened V by 5 bases and J by 5 bases, and 13 bases separated the two germline ends. The V gene's germline CDR1 is KGHSH and CDR2 LQKENI. The CDR3 DNA is TGTGCCAGCTCAGGTACAGGGTTCCACGAGCAGTACTTC. Its translation: CASSGTGFHEQYF.

V is TRBV7-9 and J is TRBJ2-7, with a weak D call TRBD2 (5 bases). The CDR3 sequence is 14 residues long. V lost 2 bases and J lost 5, with 13 bases in between. Germline values: CDR1 SEHNR, CDR2 FQNEAQ (reference sequence). This CDR3 reads CASSLIGGGDEQYF. Written as DNA, the CDR3 is TGTGCCAGCAGCTTAATCGGAGGAGGCGACGAGCAGTACTTC. Full variable domain (rest looked up from reference TRBV7-9 and TRBJ2-7): DTGVSQNPRHKITKRGQNVTFRCDPISEHNRLYWYRQTLGQGPEFLTYFQNEAQLEKSRLLSDRFSAERPKGSFSTLEIQRTEQGDSAMYLCASSLIGGGDEQYFGPGTRLTVT.

The CDR3 sequence: CASSLRQSLYNEQFF. As DNA, the CDR3 is TGTGCCAGCAGCTTAAGACAGAGCCTTTACAATGAGCAGTTCTTC. The chain combines TRBV7-3 with TRBJ2-1; possibly TRBD1 for D (5 bases). The germline gives CDR1 SGHTA, CDR2 FQGTGA. V was cut by 1 base and J by 4 bases, with 11 bases left in between. The CDR3 is 15 amino acids. The variable domain in full, completed from reference TRBV7-3 and TRBJ2-1, reads GAGVSQTPSNKVTEKGKYVELRCDPISGHTALYWYRQSLGQGPEFLIYFQGTGAADDSGLPNDRFFAVRPEGSVSTLKIQRTERGDSAVYLCASSLRQSLYNEQFFGPGTRLTVL.

V is TRBV6-6 and J is TRBJ2-3; D is unclear. In germline, CDR1 is MNHNY, CDR2 SVGAGI (reference sequence). Trimming shortened V by 5 bases and J by 6 bases, and 9 bases separated the two germline ends. The CDR3 has 12 residues. CDR3 sequence: CASSTRYDTQYF. DNA of the CDR3: TGTGCCAGCAGTACACGATACGATACGCAGTATTTT.

This clone was seen once. V is TRBV30 and J is TRBJ2-1, with TRBD1 as a possible D gene (7 bases). The CDR3 length is 13 residues. Trimming removed 1 base at V and 8 bases at J, with 12 bases between. Germline CDR1 reads GTSNPN; CDR2 reads SVGIG (reference sequence). CDR3 protein: CAWSGQGGDEQFF. DNA of the CDR3: TGTGCCTGGAGTGGGCAGGGGGGCGATGAGCAGTTCTTC.

This rearrangement joins TRBV28 to TRBJ2-1; 16 bases line up with TRBD2. The V segment lost 4 bases and the J segment 4 bases; nucleotides outside the gene matches: 10. CDR3 length: 19 amino acids. Per the germline V gene, CDR1 is MDHEN and CDR2 is SYDVKM. The CDR3 reads CASSSGTSGGAKKYNEQFF. CDR3 coding DNA: TGTGCCAGCAGTTCCGGGACTAGCGGGGGGGCCAAGAAGTACAATGAGCAGTTCTTC.

This sequence joins TRBV28 and TRBJ1-2; D possibly corresponds to TRBD1 (6 bases). Germline lookup yields CDR1 MDHEN and CDR2 SYDVKM. This CDR3 is 13 amino acids long. V lost 6 bases and J 5 bases, leaving 13 bases between the germline ends. The CDR3 DNA is TGTGCCAGCAGCCCAGGGGAACAATATGGCTACACCTTC. Its protein is CASSPGEQYGYTF.

This chain connects TRBV29-1 to TRBJ1-2, with 8 bases lining up with TRBD1. There are 11 residues in the CDR3. J gave up 10 bases and V 4 bases, and 5 bases lay outside the gene matches. Germline CDR1 SQVTM, CDR2 ANQGSEA. CDR3 nucleotides: TGCAGCGTTGGGCAGGGGGCCGACTACACCTTC. Translated: CSVGQGADYTF.

The chain combines TRBV7-2 with TRBJ2-7; a possible D gene is TRBD1 (5 bases). The V gene's germline CDR1 is SGHTA and CDR2 FQGNSA. The CDR3 totals 13 residues. V lost 4 bases and J lost 3, with 10 bases in between. The CDR3 nucleotides are TGTGCCAGCAGCTGGACAACAAGCTACGAGCAGTACTTC. Amino acid sequence: CASSWTTSYEQYF.

The chain recombines TRBV29-1 with TRBJ2-5, with a weak D call TRBD2 (5 bases). The CDR3 consists of 11 residues. Between the trimmed V and J ends, which lost 4 bases and 6 bases, there was a span of 9 bases. Germline CDR1 is SQVTM and CDR2 is ANQGSEA. The CDR3 sequence: CSVVGGQTQYF. CDR3 nucleotides: TGCAGCGTTGTAGGCGGGCAGACCCAGTACTTC.

This chain links TRBV6-6 with TRBJ2-1, with unresolved D. The CDR3 has 13 amino acids. Germline V CDR1 and CDR2: MNHNY, SVGAGI (reference sequence). V shed 7 bases and J shed 5 bases, with 12 bases lying between them. The CDR3 DNA follows: TGTGCCAGCACCAAGCGACCAAACAATGAGCAGTTCTTC. As protein: CASTKRPNNEQFF.

V is TRBV10-3 and J is TRBJ2-5; possibly TRBD1 for D (6 bases). This CDR3 contains 11 residues. Germline CDR1 and CDR2: ENHRY and SYGVKD. Trimming pared 7 bases from V and 3 bases from J, leaving 6 bases between. The CDR3 loop reads CAIKGEETQYF. The CDR3 region has the DNA TGTGCCATCAAGGGGGAAGAGACCCAGTACTTC.

Concerning this clone: Germline is not matched at one junction end, which may reflect a read error. V gene TRBV7-7 combines with J gene TRBJ2-5; 12 nucleotides match TRBD2. The germline V gene encodes CDR1 SSHAT and CDR2 FNYEAQ (reference sequence). The length of the CDR3 is 17 residues. The CDR3 sequence is CASSLTRLAGAQETQYF. DNA of the CDR3: TGTGCTAGCAGCTTGACTCGACTAGCGGGGGCTCAAGAGACCCAGTACTTC. Supplemented by reference TRBV7-7 and TRBJ2-5, the full variable domain reads GAGVSQSPRYKVTKRGQDVTLRCDPISSHATLYWYQQALGQGPEFLTYFNYEAQPDKSGLPSDRFSAERPEGSISTLTIQRTEQRDSAMYRCASSLTRLAGAQETQYFGPGTRLLVL.

The CDR3 nucleotides read TGTGCCAGCAGCTCACGGTCTAGCGGGGGCCACTACGAGCAGTACTTC. Amino acids: CASSSRSSGGHYEQYF. The chain has TRBV11-2 and TRBJ2-7; 10 nucleotides match TRBD2. The J segment lost 3 bases and the V segment lost 4 bases, leaving 9 bases of the junction unmatched. Germline CDR1 SGHAT, CDR2 FQNNGV. The CDR3 contains 16 residues.

This clone was detected once. V is TRBV28 and J is TRBJ1-2; 9 bases are a match to TRBD1. The CDR3 has 14 residues. The V and J ends lost 2 bases and 8 bases, in that order; junction bases with no gene match: 6. Germline CDR1 MDHEN, CDR2 SYDVKM. CDR3 in DNA: TGTGCCAGCAGTTTAACAGGGGGCGCGCGGGGCTACACCTTC. It specifies CASSLTGGARGYTF.

The CDR3 DNA reads TGTGCCAGCAGCTTAAAAGGGGGACCGGAAGGGACCCAGTACTTC. This gives the protein CASSLKGGPEGTQYF. This chain connects TRBV11-2 to TRBJ2-5; D perhaps matches TRBD1 (6 bases). Germline CDR1 SGHAT, CDR2 FQNNGV. The V and J ends lost 2 bases and 7 bases respectively, with 17 bases between them. The CDR3 has 15 residues.

The V and J genes are TRBV9 and TRBJ2-4, with 10 bases fitting TRBD1. Germline lookup yields CDR1 SGDLS and CDR2 YYNGEE. This CDR3 spans 18 amino acids. With V trimmed by 4 bases and J by 3 bases, 13 bases remained unmatched. The CDR3 region is CASSQTGGTDSVKNIQYF. CDR3 DNA sequence: TGTGCCAGCAGCCAGACAGGGGGCACGGATTCAGTCAAAAACATTCAGTACTTC.

The chain couples TRBV10-2 to TRBJ1-1, with unresolved D. The CDR3 length is 14 residues. V was trimmed by 0 bases and J by 4 bases, leaving 9 bases between them. Germline values: CDR1 WSHSY, CDR2 SAAADI. The CDR3 DNA reads as TGCGCCAGCAGTGAGTCGGTTCCCGGCACTGAAGCTTTCTTT. Protein sequence: CASSESVPGTEAFF.

V gene TRBV10-3 combines with J gene TRBJ1-1; no clear D. Germline CDR1 ENHRY, CDR2 SYGVKD. Deletions cut 2 bases from V and 1 base from J, with 11 bases between. The CDR3 is 15 residues long. For the CDR3, the DNA is TGTGCCATCAGTGAGAACTTCGGAGGGAACACTGAAGCTTTCTTT. Protein sequence: CAISENFGGNTEAFF.

The chain is built from TRBV11-3 and TRBJ2-7; 9 bases match TRBD1. Per germline, CDR1 SGHNT and CDR2 YENEEA. CDR3 size: 16 residues. Trimming removed 2 bases from V and 5 bases from J; junction bases left unmatched: 10. CDR3 amino acids: CASSLFQGQGSHEQYF. The CDR3 DNA reads as TGTGCCAGCAGCTTATTTCAAGGACAGGGGAGCCACGAGCAGTACTTC.

The V gene is TRBV19, the J gene TRBJ2-1; 9 bases are a match to TRBD2. CDR3 length: 16 residues. J gave up 5 bases and V 6 bases, and 11 bases lay outside the gene matches. Per the germline V gene, CDR1 is LNHDA and CDR2 is SQIVND (reference sequence). CDR3 sequence (DNA): TGTGCCAGTAGCCGGAAGGGCGCGGGGGGGAACAATGAGCAGTTCTTC. Its protein is CASSRKGAGGNNEQFF.

The chain has TRBV7-8 and TRBJ2-3, with D possibly being TRBD2 (7 bases). This CDR3 comprises 18 residues. V lost 5 bases and J lost 2, with 23 bases in between. Germline V CDR1 and CDR2: SGHVS, FQNEAQ. The CDR3 spells CASSQSSGGQITTDTQYF. CDR3 nucleotides: TGTGCCAGCAGCCAGTCTAGCGGCGGACAGATTACCACAGATACGCAGTATTTT.

The genes are TRBV27 and TRBJ1-6; D is ambiguous. Germline assignment: CDR1 MNHEY and CDR2 SMNVEV (reference sequence). The CDR3 contains 15 residues. V was pared by 3 bases and J by 4 bases, with 10 bases between. The CDR3 DNA reads TGTGCCAGCAGTTTTTCGGGAGGGTATAATTCACCCCTCCACTTT. Translation: CASSFSGGYNSPLHF.

This rearrangement joins TRBV7-8 to TRBJ2-7; D perhaps matches TRBD1 (6 bases). This CDR3 is 13 amino acids long. From germline, CDR1 is SGHVS and CDR2 FQNEAQ. V was shortened by 1 base and J by 2 bases, with 6 bases between the two germline ends. CDR3 loop: CASSLGTAYEQYF. CDR3 sequence (DNA): TGTGCCAGCAGCTTAGGGACAGCCTACGAGCAGTACTTC.

V is TRBV5-1 and J is TRBJ2-3; 8 nucleotides match TRBD1. V lost 6 bases to trimming and J lost 0 bases; unmatched junction nucleotides: 6. Germline CDR1 SGHRS, CDR2 YFSETQ. This CDR3 has 15 amino acids. The CDR3 coding sequence is TGCGCCAGCACCGCCGGGACAGGAAGCACAGATACGCAGTATTTT. The encoded protein is CASTAGTGSTDTQYF.

CDR3 protein: CASSQGSVNTEAFF. Written as DNA, the CDR3 is TGTGCCAGCAGCCAAGGGTCAGTGAACACTGAAGCTTTCTTT. V and J are TRBV3-1 (or the pseudogene TRBV3-2) and TRBJ1-1; D uncertain. From germline, CDR1 is LGHDT and CDR2 YNNKEL (reference sequence). V lost 1 base and J lost 0, with 6 bases in between. There are 14 residues in the CDR3.